Given below is one TCR beta chain in context. This sample stems from a study of shared clonotypes between healthy human individuals. Background on the study: Participating donors consisted of a couple of women and a few men aged 18 to 49.

This was a deep-level run. Produced via immunoSEQ multiplex PCR; TCRdb's table is partial and in-frame only. The table shows nearly 1 million clones, with over 75% occurring only once. CDR1 SGHKS and CDR2 YYEKEE come from the germline V gene (reference sequence). V gave up 2 bases and J gave up 7 bases; unmatched junction bases: 10. The CDR3 covers 15 residues. The material sequenced was memory CD4+ T cells sorted from blood. Subset of the sample: CD45RA-negative fraction. The V and J genes are TRBV5-5 and TRBJ2-7; 9 nucleotides agree with TRBD2. This TCR was recovered from a man aged 18 to 30 in good health. DNA of the CDR3: TGTGCCAGCAGCTTCAGACTAGCGGATACTCAAGAGCAGTACTTC. Protein: CASSFRLADTQEQYF. The entire variable domain, with the rest obtained from reference TRBV5-5 and TRBJ2-7, is as follows: DAGVTQSPTHLIKTRGQQVTLRCSPISGHKSVSWYQQVLGQGPQFIFQYYEKEERGRGNFPDRFSARQFPNYSSELNVNALLLGDSALYLCASSFRLADTQEQYFGPGTRLTVT.